This TCR beta chain was retrieved from a study of CD8+CD57+ T cells in acquired aplastic anemia. Study-level results: It was found that under 30 CD8+ CDR3 sequences were shared between patients and controls. Patients versus controls showed no significant CD8+ Simpson's diversity difference.

Using genomic DNA as the template, TCR beta VDJ and CDR3 profiling was carried out. Each CDR3 protein gets one entry after TCRdb re-called the reads with MiXCR. The table shows roughly 170,000 distinct CDR3 sequences, with 48% occurring only once. Patients picked for sequencing had shown CD8+CD57+ cell expansion detected by flow cytometry. A severe acquired aplastic anemia diagnosis applied to all patients. Each patient gave a blood sample that was collected before any therapy had been received. Germline assignment: CDR1 MNHEY and CDR2 SVGAGI. The CDR3 is 15 residues long. Germline trimming cut 2 bases from V and 6 bases from J; bases unmatched to any gene: 8. Remarks on this clonotype: The antigen is not known.

The sample was sorted CD4+, CD8+, or CD8+CD57+ T cells (not recorded which) from PBMCs. This clonotype was obtained from a human donor with aplastic anemia. This chain links TRBV6-5 with TRBJ2-3, with 7 bases fitting TRBD2. The chain's CDR3 is CASSYRRSGVDTQYF. CDR3 in DNA: TGTGCCAGCAGTTACCGTAGGAGCGGGGTGGATACGCAGTATTTT.